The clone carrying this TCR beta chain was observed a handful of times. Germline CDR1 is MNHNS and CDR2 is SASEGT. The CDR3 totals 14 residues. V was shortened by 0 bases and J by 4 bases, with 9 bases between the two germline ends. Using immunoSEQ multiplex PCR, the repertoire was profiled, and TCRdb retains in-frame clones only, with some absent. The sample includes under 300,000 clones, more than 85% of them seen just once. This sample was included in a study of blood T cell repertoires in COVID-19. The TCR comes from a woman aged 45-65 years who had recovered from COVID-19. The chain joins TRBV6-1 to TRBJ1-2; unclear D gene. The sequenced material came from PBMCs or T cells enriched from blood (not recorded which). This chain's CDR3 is CASSEAPEGYGYTF. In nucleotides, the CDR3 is TGTGCCAGCAGTGAAGCCCCGGAGGGCTATGGCTACACCTTC.